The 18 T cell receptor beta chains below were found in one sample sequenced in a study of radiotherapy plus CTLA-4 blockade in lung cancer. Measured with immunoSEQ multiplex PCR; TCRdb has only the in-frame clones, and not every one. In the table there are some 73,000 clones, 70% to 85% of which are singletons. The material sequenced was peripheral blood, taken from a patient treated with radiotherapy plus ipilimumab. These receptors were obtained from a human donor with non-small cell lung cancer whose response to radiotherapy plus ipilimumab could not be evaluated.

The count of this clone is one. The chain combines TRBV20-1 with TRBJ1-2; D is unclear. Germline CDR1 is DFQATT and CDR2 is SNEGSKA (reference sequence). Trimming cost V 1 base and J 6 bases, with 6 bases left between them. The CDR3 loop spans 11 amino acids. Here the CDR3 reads CSARGAHGYTF. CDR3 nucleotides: TGCAGTGCTAGAGGGGCTCATGGCTACACCTTC.

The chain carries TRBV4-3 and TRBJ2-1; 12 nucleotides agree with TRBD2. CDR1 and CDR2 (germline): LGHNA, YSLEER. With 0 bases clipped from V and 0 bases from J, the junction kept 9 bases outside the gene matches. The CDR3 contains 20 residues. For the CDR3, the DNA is TGCGCCAGCAGCCAAGAATTACTAGCGGGGGGCTGGAGCTCCTACAATGAGCAGTTCTTC. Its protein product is CASSQELLAGGWSSYNEQFF.

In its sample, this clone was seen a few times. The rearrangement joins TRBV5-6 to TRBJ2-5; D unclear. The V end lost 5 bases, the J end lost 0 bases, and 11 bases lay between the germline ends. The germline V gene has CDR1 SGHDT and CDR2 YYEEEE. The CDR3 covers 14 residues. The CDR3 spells CASRGFVYQETQYF. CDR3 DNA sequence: TGTGCCAGCAGGGGCTTCGTCTACCAAGAGACCCAGTACTTC.

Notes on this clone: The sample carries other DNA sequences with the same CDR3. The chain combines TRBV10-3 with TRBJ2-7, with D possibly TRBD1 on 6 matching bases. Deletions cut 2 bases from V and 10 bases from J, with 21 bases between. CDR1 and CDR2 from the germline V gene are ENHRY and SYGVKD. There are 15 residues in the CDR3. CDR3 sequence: CAISEPNQGLDSQYF. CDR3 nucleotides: TGTGCCATCAGTGAGCCGAACCAGGGGTTGGACTCTCAGTACTTC.

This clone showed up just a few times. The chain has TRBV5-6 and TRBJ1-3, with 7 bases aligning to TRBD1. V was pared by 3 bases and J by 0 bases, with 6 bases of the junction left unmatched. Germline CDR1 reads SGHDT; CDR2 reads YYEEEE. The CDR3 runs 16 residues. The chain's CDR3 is CASSWTGFLSGNTIYF. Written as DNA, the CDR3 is TGTGCCAGCAGCTGGACAGGTTTTCTCTCTGGAAACACCATATATTTT.

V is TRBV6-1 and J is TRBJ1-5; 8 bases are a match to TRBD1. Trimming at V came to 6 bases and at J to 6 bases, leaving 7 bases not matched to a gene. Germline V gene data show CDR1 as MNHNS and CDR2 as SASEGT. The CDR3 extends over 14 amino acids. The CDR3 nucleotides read TGTGCCAGCAGACCGACAGGGGAGGGTCAGCCCCAGCATTTT. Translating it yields CASRPTGEGQPQHF.

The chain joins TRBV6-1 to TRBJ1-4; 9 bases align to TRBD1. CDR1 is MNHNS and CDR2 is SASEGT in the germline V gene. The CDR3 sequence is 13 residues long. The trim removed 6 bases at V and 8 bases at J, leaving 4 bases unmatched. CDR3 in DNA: TGTGCCAGCAGAACCGGGACAGGGGAAAAACTGTTTTTT. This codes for CASRTGTGEKLFF.

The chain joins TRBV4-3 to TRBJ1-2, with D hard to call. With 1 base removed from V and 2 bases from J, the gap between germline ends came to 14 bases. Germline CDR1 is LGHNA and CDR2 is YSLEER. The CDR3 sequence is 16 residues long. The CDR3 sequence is CASSQGGGRGNYGYTF. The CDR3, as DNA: TGCGCCAGCAGCCAAGGGGGAGGGCGTGGGAACTATGGCTACACCTTC.

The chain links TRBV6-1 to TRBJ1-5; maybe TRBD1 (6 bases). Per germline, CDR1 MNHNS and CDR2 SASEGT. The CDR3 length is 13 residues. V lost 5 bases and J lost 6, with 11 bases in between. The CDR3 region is CASSTGLSQPQHF. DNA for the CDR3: TGTGCCAGCAGTACAGGGTTGAGTCAGCCCCAGCATTTT.

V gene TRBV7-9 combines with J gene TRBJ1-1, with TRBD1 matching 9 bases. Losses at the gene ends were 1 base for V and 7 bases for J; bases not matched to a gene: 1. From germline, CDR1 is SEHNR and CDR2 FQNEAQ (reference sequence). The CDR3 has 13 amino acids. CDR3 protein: CASSLGQGDEAFF. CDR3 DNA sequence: TGTGCCAGCAGCTTAGGACAGGGGGATGAAGCTTTCTTT.

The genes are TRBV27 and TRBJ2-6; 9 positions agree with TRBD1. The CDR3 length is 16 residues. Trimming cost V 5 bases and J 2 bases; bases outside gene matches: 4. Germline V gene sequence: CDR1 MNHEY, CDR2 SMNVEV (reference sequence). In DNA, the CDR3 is TGTGCCAGCAGTCATACAGGGGGCGCTGGGGCCAACGTCCTGACTTTC. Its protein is CASSHTGGAGANVLTF.

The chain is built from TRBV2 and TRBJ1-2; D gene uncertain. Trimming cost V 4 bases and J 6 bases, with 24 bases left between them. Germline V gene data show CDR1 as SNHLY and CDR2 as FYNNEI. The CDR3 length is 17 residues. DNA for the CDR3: TGTGCCAGCAGTGGGGATTTCTGGAGGAAGGAGCGGAATGGCTACACCTTC. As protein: CASSGDFWRKERNGYTF.

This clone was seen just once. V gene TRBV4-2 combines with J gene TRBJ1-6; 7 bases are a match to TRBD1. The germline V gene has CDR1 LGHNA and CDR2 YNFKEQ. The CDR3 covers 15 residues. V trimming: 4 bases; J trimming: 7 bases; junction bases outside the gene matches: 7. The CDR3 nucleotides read TGTGCCAGCAGCCCTGGGACAGTGGAAAATTCACCCCTCCACTTT. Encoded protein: CASSPGTVENSPLHF.

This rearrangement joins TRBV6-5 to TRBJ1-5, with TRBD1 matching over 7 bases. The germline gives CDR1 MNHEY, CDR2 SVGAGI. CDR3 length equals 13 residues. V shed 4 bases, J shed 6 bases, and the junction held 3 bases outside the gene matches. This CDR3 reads CASSSQGVQPQHF. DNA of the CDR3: TGTGCCAGCAGTTCTCAGGGGGTTCAGCCCCAGCATTTT.

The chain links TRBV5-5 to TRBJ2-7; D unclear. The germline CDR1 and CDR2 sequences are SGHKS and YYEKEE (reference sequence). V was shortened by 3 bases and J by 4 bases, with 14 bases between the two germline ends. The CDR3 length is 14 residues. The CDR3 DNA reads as TGTGCCAGCAGCTCCGTCGTTTATTCTTACGAGCAGTACTTC. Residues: CASSSVVYSYEQYF.

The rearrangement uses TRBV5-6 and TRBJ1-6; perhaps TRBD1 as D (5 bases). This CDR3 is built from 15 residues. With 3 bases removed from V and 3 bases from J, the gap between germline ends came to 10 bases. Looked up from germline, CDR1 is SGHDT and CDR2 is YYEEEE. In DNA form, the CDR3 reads TGTGCCAGCAGCTCCATTGACAGCTATAATTCACCCCTCCACTTT. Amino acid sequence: CASSSIDSYNSPLHF.

The CDR3 sequence: CASSQMPGGYTF. In nucleotides, the CDR3 is TGTGCCAGCAGTCAGATGCCGGGAGGCTACACCTTC. This chain uses TRBV28 with TRBJ1-2; D is unresolved. There are 12 residues in the CDR3. The germline gives CDR1 MDHEN, CDR2 SYDVKM. The germline V and J ends were trimmed by 5 bases and 8 bases, with 12 bases remaining between them.

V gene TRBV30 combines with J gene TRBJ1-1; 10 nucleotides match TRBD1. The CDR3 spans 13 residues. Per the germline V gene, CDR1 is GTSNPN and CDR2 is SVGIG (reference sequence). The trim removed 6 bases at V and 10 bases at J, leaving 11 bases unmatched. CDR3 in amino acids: CACSWDRGVGAFF. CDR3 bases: TGTGCCTGTTCTTGGGACAGGGGAGTTGGAGCTTTCTTT.